This T cell receptor (beta chain) was recorded in a study of blood T cell repertoires in COVID-19 (dated by TCRdb to about 2020). Notes on the research overall: Samples covering the acute and convalescent phases of COVID-19 were provided by collaborators in the United States, Italy and Spain. The repertoires were released in a freely available public database intended as a resource for research on the immune response to SARS-CoV-2. The prospective study material was composed of cDNA or gDNA derived from T cells, B-cell-depleted T cells, or PBMCs. Subjects who had been exposed to COVID-19, were actively infected with it, or had recovered from it provided the deeply sampled blood TCRbeta repertoires that made up the dataset. Samples came from the ongoing ImmuneRACE study (first 160 participants) plus 1,254 subjects from 6 global collaborators. A de-identified subject ID, COVID-19 status, age in years and sex were almost always included in the sample metadata. Where HLA class I and class II types were available, the types were taken from metadata supplied by the sample provider, not from assay-based typing. On the study overall, not on this receptor specifically: How much clinical and demographic metadata was included differed by source and by participant, and the metadata was provided uncurated.

TCRbeta CDR3 regions were amplified from genomic DNA by means of the immunoSEQ Assay, a bias-controlled multiplex PCR. As for how the authors treated the data: Nucleated cell counts per sample were estimated from amplification of reference gene primers within the assay. To quantify the absolute abundance of each unique TCRbeta CDR3 rearrangement, sequence reads were collapsed and filtered. For each sample, productive Simpson clonality was calculated by taking the square root of Simpson's diversity index across productive rearrangements. TCRdb carries this immuneACCESS record with in-frame sequences only. Its versions omit some clonotypes, under half of them owing to an unresolved V gene in the studies checked, with the rest unexplained. The DNA gave D and trimming, while V, J and clone size come from that table. The sample table shows fewer than 300,000 clones, and 88% are seen once. Jointly, the top ten make up approximately 4% of the sample.

With regard to this clone: Its antigen is unknown. Qualities for individual bases were not recorded, and no much larger clone is one base off.

Samples from volunteer blood donors who had recovered from COVID-19 were contributed by a second Seattle source. Each collaborating institution followed its own protocols to collect whole blood in K2EDTA tubes. Collaborator samples were shipped for TCRbeta analysis as frozen whole blood, isolated PBMCs, or DNA extracted from either sample type. The CDR3 covers 18 residues, taking in both the cysteine and the phenylalanine. The CDR3 DNA has 54 bases and is translated from base 1. This sequence originates from a man in his sixties who had recovered from COVID-19. The chain joins TRBV21-1 to TRBJ2-2; the D segment call TRBD2 is taken from the table without a DNA check. TRBV21-1 is recorded as a pseudogene. What was sequenced was peripheral blood. The DNA sequence is given as TGTGCCAGCAGCAAAGCCGTTATAGCGGGGCCCAACACCGGGGAGCTGTTTTTT. Its amino acids are CASSKAVIAGPNTGELFF.